A single sample is the source of the 4 T cell receptor beta chains below, sequenced in a study of Ad26.COV2.S vaccination and SARS-CoV-2 variants (dated by TCRdb to the early 2020s). The library was built by means of the immunoSEQ multiplex PCR assay. The clones in this table, taken by TCRdb from immuneACCESS, are in-frame only. Not every clone is retained; where verified, under half of the shortfall comes from an unresolved V gene, and the cause of the rest is unknown. The sample includes about 280,000 clones, with around 87% observed a single time. The ten largest account for about 3.6% of the sample. In light of the paper, this sample's treatment or condition label describes: 19 received Ad26.COV2.S at low or high dose, single or two shots; about five received placebo; per-sample allocation not given. Repertoires of vaccine and placebo recipients were sequenced from samples collected on day 63 after the first injection.

This material consisted of peripheral blood, taken in a trial of Ad26.COV2.S vaccine versus placebo. These receptors came from a person aged 18-65 years who received the Ad26.COV2.S COVID-19 vaccine or a placebo.

The V and J genes are TRBV19 and TRBJ2-1, with D tentatively TRBD1 (6 bases). Germline V CDR1 and CDR2: LNHDA, SQIVND (reference sequence). Trimming cost V 4 bases and J 3 bases, with 10 bases left between them. The CDR3 totals 14 residues. CDR3 region: CASSSQQGYNEQFF. The CDR3, as DNA: TGTGCCAGTAGTAGCCAACAGGGCTACAATGAGCAGTTCTTC.

This chain links TRBV2 with TRBJ1-1; D uncertain. There are 13 residues in the CDR3. Trimming cost V 4 bases and J 0 bases, with 6 bases left between them. The germline V gene has CDR1 SNHLY and CDR2 FYNNEI. The CDR3 loop is CASSVTVNTEAFF. The DNA of the CDR3 is TGTGCCAGCAGTGTCACTGTGAACACTGAAGCTTTCTTT.

This CDR3 is CASSPKARGDTEAFF. CDR3 coding DNA: TGCGCCAGCAGCCCTAAGGCCCGGGGGGACACTGAAGCTTTCTTT. This chain connects TRBV5-1 to TRBJ1-1; TRBD1 is a possible D gene (5 bases). Germline CDR1 and CDR2: SGHRS and YFSETQ. The V end lost 4 bases, the J end lost 3 bases, and 16 bases lay between the germline ends. The CDR3 has 15 amino acids.

The rearrangement links TRBV5-4 to TRBJ2-2; TRBD1 matches 8 bases. The CDR3 contains 14 residues. The V segment lost 1 base and the J segment 5 bases; nucleotides outside the gene matches: 1. CDR1 SGHNT and CDR2 YYREEE come from the germline V gene (reference sequence). CDR3 protein: CASSLTGGTGELFF. The DNA of the CDR3 is TGTGCCAGCAGCTTGACAGGGGGAACCGGGGAGCTGTTTTTT.